Sequencing of this TCR beta chain was carried out in a study of blood T cell repertoires in COVID-19. Study background: From T cells, B-cell-depleted T cells, or PBMCs came the material, which was cDNA or gDNA.

The CDR3 is 15 amino acids. The cohort comprised adults aged roughly 18 to 95 years residing in about two dozen US areas. Clinical histories supplied by participants themselves formed the basis of cohort assignment. Data came from immunoSEQ multiplex PCR; TCRdb stores just in-frame clones and leaves some out. The table records 150,000 to 200,000 clones, around 80% of them present only once. The rearrangement links TRBV12-1 to TRBJ1-5; the D segment call TRBD1 is taken from the table without a DNA check. TRBV12-1 counts as a pseudogene. What was sequenced was PBMCs or T cells enriched from blood (not recorded which). This receptor was obtained from a woman between 50 and 59 years old with acute COVID-19. CDR3 region: CASSFENRVRQPQHF. The DNA for the CDR3 is TGTGCCAGCAGCTTTGAAAACAGGGTGAGACAGCCCCAGCATTTT.